This T cell receptor (beta chain) was observed in a study of human thymus T cells. Thymic samples were excised during corrective heart operations. Donors were healthy Finnish infants having corrective surgery for congenital heart defects. Whole-study findings and limits: There were highly overlapping thymic repertoires among unrelated individuals, as related research reported. V and J genes seemed to be used with bias in thymic and blood repertoires.

This CDR3 is built from 13 residues. The germline V gene has CDR1 SGDLS and CDR2 YYNGEE. Trimming took off 2 bases at V and 3 bases at J, with 9 bases between the two ends. Sequencing used immunoSEQ multiplex PCR; TCRdb keeps in-frame clones, though not all of them. The data hold 78,000 or so clones, with 90% to 98% observed a single time. Remarks on this clone: Antigen: not known.

The specimen sequenced was thymus tissue. J is TRBJ2-7 and V is TRBV9; possibly TRBD1 or TRBD2 for D (7 bases each). The sequence derives from a boy under three years old with a congenital heart defect but otherwise immunologically healthy. CDR3 DNA sequence: TGTGCCAGCAGCGTCAGGGGGGGCTACGAGCAGTACTTC. It translates to CASSVRGGYEQYF.